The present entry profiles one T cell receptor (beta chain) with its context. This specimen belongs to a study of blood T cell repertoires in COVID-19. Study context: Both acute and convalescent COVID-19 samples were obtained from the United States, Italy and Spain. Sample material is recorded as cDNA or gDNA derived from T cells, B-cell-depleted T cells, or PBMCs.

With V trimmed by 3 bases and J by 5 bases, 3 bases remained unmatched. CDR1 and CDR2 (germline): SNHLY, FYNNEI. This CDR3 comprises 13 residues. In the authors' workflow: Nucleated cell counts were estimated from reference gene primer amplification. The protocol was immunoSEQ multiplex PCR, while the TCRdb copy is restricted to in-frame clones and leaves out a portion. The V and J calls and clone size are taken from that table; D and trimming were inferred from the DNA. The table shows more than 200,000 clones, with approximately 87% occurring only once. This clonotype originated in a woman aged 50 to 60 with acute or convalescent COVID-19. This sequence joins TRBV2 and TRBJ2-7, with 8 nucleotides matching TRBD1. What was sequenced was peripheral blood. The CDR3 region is CASSDDRGDEQYF. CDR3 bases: TGTGCCAGCAGTGACGACAGGGGTGACGAGCAGTACTTC.